A selection of T cell receptor beta chains follows, all from one sample in a study of cytomegalovirus exposure and HLA in healthy donors. The table came from immunoSEQ multiplex PCR; TCRdb's copy has only in-frame clones and leaves some out. This table holds about 200,000 clones. Sequencing input: PBMCs. Receptors were obtained from a man aged 25-45 years in good health and CMV-seronegative. Each CDR3 is given with its conserved first and last residue. A D gene is named only where the DNA matches it firmly.

v_call	d_call	j_call	cdr3_aa	cdr3_nt
TRBV6-5	-	TRBJ1-3	CASISGTGNTIYF	TGTGCCAGCATATCAGGAACTGGAAACACCATATATTTT
TRBV7-8	TRBD2	TRBJ2-7	CASSFSGRAGEQYF	TGTGCCAGCAGCTTTAGCGGGAGGGCCGGGGAGCAGTACTTC
TRBV4-1	-	TRBJ2-7	CASRSRVSRDEQYF	TGCGCCAGCAGATCGAGAGTAAGCAGGGACGAGCAGTACTTC
TRBV10-1	-	TRBJ2-5	CASSLDTSGTQYF	TGCGCCAGCAGTTTGGACACTTCGGGGACCCAGTACTTC
TRBV18	TRBD2	TRBJ2-3	CASSPSPTSGGPPVSPDTQYF	TGTGCCAGCTCACCCTCACCGACTAGCGGGGGGCCTCCCGTGAGCCCAGATACGCAGTATTTT
TRBV9	TRBD2	TRBJ2-3	CASSVSGIGSDTQYF	TGTGCCAGCAGCGTTAGCGGGATAGGCTCAGATACGCAGTATTTT
TRBV7-9	TRBD1	TRBJ1-5	CASSLVGQGYNQPQHF	TGTGCCAGCAGCTTAGTAGGACAGGGGTACAATCAGCCCCAGCATTTT
TRBV20-1	TRBD1	TRBJ2-1	CSGQGYNEQFF	TGCAGTGGACAGGGGTACAATGAGCAGTTCTTC
TRBV11-3	TRBD1	TRBJ2-7	CASSLGGTGSDEQYF	TGTGCCAGCAGCTTAGGAGGGACAGGGTCGGACGAGCAGTACTTC
TRBV7-9	TRBD1	TRBJ2-3	CASRPDRPPSTDTQYF	TGTGCCAGCAGACCGGACAGGCCACCGAGCACAGATACGCAGTATTTT
TRBV5-4	-	TRBJ1-2	CASSWGLEQTLYGYTF	TGTGCCAGCAGCTGGGGGCTAGAACAGACCCTCTATGGCTACACCTTC
TRBV5-1	TRBD1	TRBJ2-7	CASSQRDRGYEQYF	TGCGCCAGCAGCCAACGGGACAGGGGATACGAGCAGTACTTC
TRBV19	TRBD2	TRBJ2-1	CASRTLAGVGNEQFF	TGTGCCAGTAGAACTCTAGCGGGAGTGGGCAATGAGCAGTTCTTC
TRBV19	TRBD1	TRBJ1-4	CASTRTGDGDEKLFF	TGTGCCAGTACCAGGACAGGGGACGGGGATGAAAAACTGTTTTTT
TRBV29-1	TRBD1	TRBJ2-2	CSAGTGLGTGELFF	TGCAGCGCCGGGACAGGGCTGGGCACCGGGGAGCTGTTTTTT
TRBV7-2	-	TRBJ2-5	CASSLLGGRETQYF	TGTGCCAGCAGCTTGTTGGGGGGTAGAGAGACCCAGTACTTC
TRBV5-6	-	TRBJ1-2	CASSSGGRGYGYTF	TGTGCCAGCAGCTCCGGGGGACGGGGCTATGGCTACACCTTC
TRBV7-6	-	TRBJ1-1	CASSPRNTEAFF	TGTGCCAGCAGCCCCCGGAACACTGAAGCTTTCTTT
TRBV10-3	-	TRBJ2-3	CAISEGASDTQYF	TGTGCCATCAGTGAAGGGGCCTCAGATACGCAGTATTTT
TRBV18	-	TRBJ2-2	CASSPLATGNTGELFF	TGTGCCAGCTCACCACTGGCGACGGGAAACACCGGGGAGCTGTTTTTT
TRBV10-1	-	TRBJ2-3	CASSEGLRTDTQYF	TGCGCCAGCAGTGAGGGCCTTCGCACAGATACGCAGTATTTT
TRBV4-1	TRBD1	TRBJ2-7	CASSTRQGSAYEQYF	TGCGCCAGCAGCACGCGACAGGGGTCAGCCTACGAGCAGTACTTC
TRBV30	-	TRBJ2-7	CAWSVLGGTEQYF	TGTGCCTGGAGTGTACTAGGAGGGACCGAGCAGTACTTC
TRBV11-2	-	TRBJ2-7	CASSLGATGLLF	TGTGCCAGCAGCTTAGGTGCCACAGGGTTGCTCTTC
TRBV10-3	-	TRBJ1-5	CAISEWQNNQPQHF	TGTGCCATCAGTGAATGGCAGAACAATCAGCCCCAGCATTTT
TRBV7-9	TRBD2	TRBJ2-1	CASSWRETKNNEQFF	TGTGCCAGCAGCTGGCGGGAGACGAAAAACAATGAGCAGTTCTTC
TRBV28	-	TRBJ1-1	CASSTGDAPHTEAFF	TGTGCCAGCAGCACGGGGGACGCCCCTCACACTGAAGCTTTCTTT
TRBV4-2	-	TRBJ1-2	CASSQGSGDYGYTF	TGTGCCAGCAGCCAAGGTTCAGGGGACTATGGCTACACCTTC
TRBV5-4	-	TRBJ2-7	CASSLAGPEYEQYF	TGTGCCAGCAGCTTGGCGGGTCCCGAATACGAGCAGTACTTC
TRBV5-1	TRBD2	TRBJ2-3	CASSLALAGGLDTQYF	TGCGCCAGCAGCTTGGCCCTAGCGGGAGGGCTTGATACGCAGTATTTT
TRBV10-3	TRBD1	TRBJ2-7	CAAGQGLSLEQYF	TGTGCCGCAGGACAGGGGCTATCCCTGGAGCAGTACTTC
TRBV5-8	TRBD1	TRBJ1-6	CASSLRGQTSSYNSPLHF	TGTGCCAGCAGCTTACGGGGACAGACAAGCTCCTATAATTCACCCCTCCACTTT
TRBV5-6	-	TRBJ2-7	CASSFQGSYEQYF	TGTGCCAGCAGCTTCCAGGGGTCCTACGAGCAGTACTTC
TRBV6-5	TRBD1	TRBJ1-5	CASSLQGVGQPQHF	TGTGCCAGCAGTCTCCAGGGGGTAGGTCAGCCCCAGCATTTT
TRBV10-3	-	TRBJ2-7	CAISVTERSYEQYF	TGTGCCATCAGTGTGACAGAGCGCTCCTACGAGCAGTACTTC
TRBV5-8	-	TRBJ1-6	CASSLAKHYSTLNSPLHF	TGTGCCAGCAGCTTGGCCAAGCACTATAGCACCCTTAATTCACCCCTCCACTTT
TRBV7-9	-	TRBJ2-5	CASSLGAAASPRETQYF	TGTGCCAGCAGCTTAGGGGCGGCGGCTAGCCCCCGGGAGACCCAGTACTTC
TRBV9	TRBD1	TRBJ1-4	CASSATGDLSGTNEKLFF	TGTGCCAGCAGCGCGACAGGGGATCTCAGCGGTACTAATGAAAAACTGTTTTTT
TRBV14	-	TRBJ1-1	CASSQGQGMPTEAFF	TGTGCCAGCAGCCAAGGTCAGGGGATGCCCACTGAAGCTTTCTTT
TRBV30	-	TRBJ1-1	CACLGGGSMNTEAFF	TGTGCCTGCCTCGGGGGTGGCAGCATGAACACTGAAGCTTTCTTT